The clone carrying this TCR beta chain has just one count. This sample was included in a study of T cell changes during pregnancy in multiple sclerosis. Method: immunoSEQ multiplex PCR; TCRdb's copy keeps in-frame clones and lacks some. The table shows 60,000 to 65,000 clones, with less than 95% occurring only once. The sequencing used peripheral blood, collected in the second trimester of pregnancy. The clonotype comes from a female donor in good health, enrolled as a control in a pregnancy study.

The CDR3 reads CASSEPGERGTGDNYGYTF. The CDR3 DNA reads TGCGCCAGCAGTGAGCCGGGGGAAAGAGGGACAGGGGATAACTATGGCTACACCTTC. V gene TRBV10-2 combines with J gene TRBJ1-2, with 10 bases identical to TRBD1. The J segment lost 1 base and the V segment lost 2 bases, leaving 13 bases of the junction unmatched. In germline, CDR1 is WSHSY, CDR2 SAAADI. The CDR3 covers 19 residues.